This passage covers 10 T cell receptor beta chains from one sample sequenced in a study of blood T cell repertoires in COVID-19. The assay was immunoSEQ multiplex PCR, and TCRdb's table has in-frame clones only and misses some. Of 150,000 to 180,000 clones in the sample, 84% were seen once. Material for sequencing was peripheral blood. Source of these receptors: a woman between 45 and 60 years old with acute or convalescent COVID-19.

This clone came up once. V gene TRBV4-2 combines with J gene TRBJ2-1; 11 bases align to TRBD2. The CDR3 is 16 residues long. The germline V gene encodes CDR1 LGHNA and CDR2 YNFKEQ. Germline trimming cut 5 bases from V and 7 bases from J; bases unmatched to any gene: 10. The CDR3 region is CASSGGIASGRNEQFF. CDR3 nucleotides: TGTGCCAGCAGCGGGGGGATAGCTAGCGGGAGGAATGAGCAGTTCTTC.

This clone was detected only a few times. J is TRBJ1-2 and V is TRBV4-1, with no clear D. This CDR3 contains 12 residues. Trimming left V 0 bases short and J 4 bases short, with 3 bases between. Germline lookup yields CDR1 MGHRA and CDR2 YSYEKL. CDR3 in amino acids: CASSQDLYGYTF. The CDR3 region has the DNA TGCGCCAGCAGCCAAGACCTCTATGGCTACACCTTC.

The rearrangement uses TRBV6-5 and TRBJ2-7, with D tentatively TRBD1 (7 bases). CDR1 MNHEY and CDR2 SVGAGI come from the germline V gene. Trimming pared 7 bases from V and 3 bases from J, leaving 16 bases between. The CDR3 runs to 14 residues. CDR3 residues: CASITGAGGYEQYF. CDR3 bases: TGTGCCAGCATTACGGGGGCAGGGGGCTACGAGCAGTACTTC.

The chain is built from TRBV5-6 and TRBJ2-7; 9 bases fit TRBD1. V lost 0 bases, J lost 1 base, and 2 bases stayed unmatched. Germline V CDR1 and CDR2: SGHDT, YYEEEE. The CDR3 consists of 15 residues. The CDR3 sequence: CASSLGGQGSYEQYF. The CDR3 coding sequence is TGTGCCAGCAGCTTGGGTGGACAGGGGTCCTACGAGCAGTACTTC.

J is TRBJ2-5 and V is TRBV6-2 or TRBV6-3, with D unclear. Germline V CDR1 and CDR2: MNHEY, SVGEGT. CDR3 length equals 14 residues. V dropped 6 bases and J dropped 1 base, with 12 bases sitting between them. CDR3 nucleotide sequence: TGTGCCAGCAGCCCCAGTGGCCCCCAAGAGACCCAGTACTTC. This sequence encodes CASSPSGPQETQYF.

This clone was seen a single time. The J gene is TRBJ1-2, the V gene TRBV7-2, with D perhaps TRBD1 (5 bases). V was pared by 1 base and J by 4 bases, with 13 bases between. Germline V gene data show CDR1 as SGHTA and CDR2 as FQGNSA. This CDR3 has 15 amino acids. CDR3 sequence reads: CASSLGVGHGYGYTF. CDR3 DNA: TGTGCCAGCAGCTTAGGAGTGGGGCACGGCTATGGCTACACCTTC.

The V gene is TRBV27, the J gene TRBJ2-2; D gene uncertain. Germline CDR1 and CDR2: MNHEY and SMNVEV (reference sequence). The CDR3 has 14 residues. Trimming shortened V by 3 bases and J by 1 base, and 6 bases separated the two germline ends. The CDR3 is CASSFSVNTGELFF. In DNA, the CDR3 is TGTGCCAGCAGTTTTTCTGTGAACACCGGGGAGCTGTTTTTT.

The chain recombines TRBV10-3 with TRBJ1-2; D not certain. The germline gives CDR1 ENHRY, CDR2 SYGVKD. Deletions cut 0 bases from V and 4 bases from J, with 9 bases between. The CDR3 length is 14 residues. The CDR3 region has the DNA TGTGCCATCAGTGAGTCGAGGTCCCTCTATGGCTACACCTTC. Its protein product is CAISESRSLYGYTF.

The chain carries TRBV11-1 and TRBJ2-1, with 10 bases lining up with TRBD1. V shed 5 bases and J 2 bases; nucleotides not matched to a gene: 3. The CDR3 runs to 15 residues. The germline gives CDR1 SGHAT, CDR2 FQDESV (reference sequence). CDR3 sequence (DNA): TGTGCCAGCAGCCATGGGACAGGGGCCTACAATGAGCAGTTCTTC. Residues: CASSHGTGAYNEQFF.

The genes are TRBV2 and TRBJ1-6, with D possibly matching TRBD1 (5 bases). The germline V gene has CDR1 SNHLY and CDR2 FYNNEI. The germline V and J ends were trimmed by 8 bases and 6 bases, with 8 bases remaining between them. CDR3 length: 12 amino acids. This chain's CDR3 is CASGDFNSPLHF. The CDR3 bases are TGTGCCAGCGGGGACTTTAATTCACCCCTCCACTTT.